The present T cell receptor beta chain was sequenced within a study of blood T cell repertoires in COVID-19. On the study more broadly: Samples of COVID-19 (acute and convalescent) were obtained from the United States, Italy and Spain.

Source study methods: Amplified reference gene primers provided the basis for estimating nucleated cell counts. The data were produced by immunoSEQ multiplex PCR, yet TCRdb's version contains in-frame clones alone and is incomplete. The DNA gave D and trimming, while V, J and clone size come from that table. This table has 150,000 to 200,000 clones, 60% to 85% appearing once. The sample taken for sequencing was peripheral blood. The sequence was obtained from a man aged 60 to 69 with acute or convalescent COVID-19.

CDR3 in DNA: TGTGCCAGCAGTTACGCAGAACAGAACACTGAAGCTTTCTTT. It yields the protein CASSYAEQNTEAFF. V usage is TRBV6-6 and J usage is TRBJ1-1; D uncertain. V lost 2 bases to trimming and J lost 1 base, with 8 bases between them. This CDR3 comprises 14 residues. Germline values: CDR1 MNHNY, CDR2 SVGAGI (reference sequence).